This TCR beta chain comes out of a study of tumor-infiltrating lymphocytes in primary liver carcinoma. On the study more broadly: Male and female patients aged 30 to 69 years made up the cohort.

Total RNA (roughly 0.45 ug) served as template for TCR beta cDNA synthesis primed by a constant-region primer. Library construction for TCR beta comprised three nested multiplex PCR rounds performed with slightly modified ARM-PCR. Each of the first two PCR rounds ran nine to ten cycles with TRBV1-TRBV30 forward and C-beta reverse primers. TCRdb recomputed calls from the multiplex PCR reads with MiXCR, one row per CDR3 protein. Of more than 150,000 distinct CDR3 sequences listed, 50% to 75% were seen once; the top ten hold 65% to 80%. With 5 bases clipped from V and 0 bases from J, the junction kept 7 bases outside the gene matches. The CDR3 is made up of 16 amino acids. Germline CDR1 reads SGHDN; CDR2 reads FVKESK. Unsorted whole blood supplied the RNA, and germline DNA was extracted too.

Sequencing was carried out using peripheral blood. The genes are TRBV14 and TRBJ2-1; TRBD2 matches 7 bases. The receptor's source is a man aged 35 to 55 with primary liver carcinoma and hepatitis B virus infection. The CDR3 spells CASSSWGGSSYNEQFF. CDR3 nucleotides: TGTGCCAGCAGCAGTTGGGGCGGGAGCTCCTACAATGAGCAGTTCTTC.